The present T cell receptor (beta chain) was sequenced within a study of tissue T cells after allogeneic stem cell transplantation. Overall study results and limits: Sampling depth was limited, and the cohort was small and clinically varied. Shared clones across patients were few; motif clustering revealed tissue-specific shared signatures.

The ends were cut back, 0 bases at V and 0 bases at J, with 8 bases in the middle. This CDR3 has 15 residues. From germline, CDR1 is NNHDY and CDR2 SYVADS. Noted time point: mouse harvest day 7 after allogeneic transplant. The graft held 10^6 splenic CD5+ T cells and 10^7 T-cell-depleted bone marrow cells. B6 (H2b) cells into BALB/c (H2d) mice; tissues taken at day 7 or 14. Worth noting for this clone: Its antigen is currently unknown. Gene names are mouse gene names. Sequencing ends 1 residue short of the CDR3 end; the germline J gene provides the rest.

TCRbeta CDR3 was sequenced at survey depth with template counts. Profiled with immunoSEQ multiplex PCR; TCRdb holds only in-frame clones, not every one. The repertoire holds more than 5,500 clones, 42% seen once, with about 2% in the top ten. The sample comprised skin. The chain has TRBV13-3 and TRBJ2-3; D is possibly TRBD2 (6 bases). The origin of this receptor is a female BALB/c mouse given C57BL/6 T cells with graft-versus-host disease after an allogeneic hematopoietic cell transplant. CDR3 DNA, as far as it was read: TGTGCCAGCAGTGATGTTGGGGGTAGTGCAGAAACGCTGTAT. As protein: CASSDVGGSAETLY. The whole CDR3 sequence reads CASSDVGGSAETLYF.